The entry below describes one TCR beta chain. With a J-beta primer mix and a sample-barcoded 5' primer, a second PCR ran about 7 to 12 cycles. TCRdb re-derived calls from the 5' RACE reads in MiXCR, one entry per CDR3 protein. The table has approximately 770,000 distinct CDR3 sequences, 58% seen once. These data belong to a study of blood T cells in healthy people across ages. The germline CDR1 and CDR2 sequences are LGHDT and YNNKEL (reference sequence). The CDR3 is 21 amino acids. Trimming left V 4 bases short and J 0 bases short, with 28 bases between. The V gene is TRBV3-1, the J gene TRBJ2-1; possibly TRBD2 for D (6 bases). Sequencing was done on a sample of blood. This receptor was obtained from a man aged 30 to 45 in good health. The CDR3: CASSPPGSGPYIPSSYNEQFF. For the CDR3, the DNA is TGTGCCAGCAGCCCCCCCGGTAGCGGACCGTATATTCCAAGCTCCTACAATGAGCAGTTCTTC.